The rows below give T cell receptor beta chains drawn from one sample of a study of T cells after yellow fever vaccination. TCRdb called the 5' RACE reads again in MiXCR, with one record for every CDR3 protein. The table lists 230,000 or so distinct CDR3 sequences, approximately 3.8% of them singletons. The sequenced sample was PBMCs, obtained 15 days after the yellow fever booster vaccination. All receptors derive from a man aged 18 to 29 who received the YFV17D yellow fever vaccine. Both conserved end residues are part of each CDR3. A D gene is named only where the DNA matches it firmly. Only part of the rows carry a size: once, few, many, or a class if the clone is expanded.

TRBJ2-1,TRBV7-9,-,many,TGTGCCAGCAGCCCCGCGGGGGCAGCTTACAATGAGCAGTTCTTC,CASSPAGAAYNEQFF
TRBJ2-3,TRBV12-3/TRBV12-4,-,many,TGTGCCAGCAGTTTTAGGACGCGAATAGATACGCAGTATTTT,CASSFRTRIDTQYF
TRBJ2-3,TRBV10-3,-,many,TGTGCCACCTCTACGAGCACAGATACGCAGTATTTT,CATSTSTDTQYF
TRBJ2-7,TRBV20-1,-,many,TGCAGTGCCCAGAGTGGGGATTTTTACGAGCAGTACTTC,CSAQSGDFYEQYF
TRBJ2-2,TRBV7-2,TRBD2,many,TGTGCCAGCAGAACCCAAATAGCGGGGGAAACCGGGGAGCTGTTTTTT,CASRTQIAGETGELFF
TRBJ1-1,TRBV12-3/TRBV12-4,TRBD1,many,TGTGCCAGCAGTTTTAGACGACAGGGTTCCCACACTGAAGCTTTCTTT,CASSFRRQGSHTEAFF
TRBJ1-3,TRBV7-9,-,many,TGTGCCAGCAGCCAGCAGACTGGAAACACCATATATTTT,CASSQQTGNTIYF
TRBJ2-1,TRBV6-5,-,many,TGTGCCAGCAGAGAGTTCAATGAGCAGTTCTTC,CASREFNEQFF
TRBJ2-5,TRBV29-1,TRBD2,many,TGCAGCGGGGGGGGGTCACAAGAGACCCAGTACTTC,CSGGGSQETQYF
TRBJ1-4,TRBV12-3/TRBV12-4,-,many,TGTGCCAGCAAAAAAAGGGCGGGCCCAACTAATGAAAAACTGTTTTTT,CASKKRAGPTNEKLFF
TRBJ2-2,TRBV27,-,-,TGTGCCAGCAGTTCCTTCAAGACCGGGGAGCTGTTTTTT,CASSSFKTGELFF
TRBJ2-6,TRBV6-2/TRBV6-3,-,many,TGTGCCAGCCGTGTATCTGGGGCCAACGTCCTGACTTTC,CASRVSGANVLTF
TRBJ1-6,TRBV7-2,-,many,TGTGCCAGCAGCCTAATGTTCCAGAACTCACCCCTCCACTTT,CASSLMFQNSPLHF
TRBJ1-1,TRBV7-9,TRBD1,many,TGTGCCAGCAGCTTAGCTAGGACAGGGGGCGCGTTAGAAGCTTTCTTT,CASSLARTGGALEAFF
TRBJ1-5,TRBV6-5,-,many,TGTGCCAGCAGTTACGGTGGCCGCCAGCCCCAGCATTTT,CASSYGGRQPQHF
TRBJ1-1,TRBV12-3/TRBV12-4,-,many,TGTGCCAGCAGTTTAACAGGGCCCACTGAAGCTTTCTTT,CASSLTGPTEAFF
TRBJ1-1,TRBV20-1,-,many,TGCAGTGCTAGCAGGGGCACTGAAGCTTTCTTT,CSASRGTEAFF
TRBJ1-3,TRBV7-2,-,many,TGTGCCAGCAGCTTATCGCACTCGTACTCTGGAAACACCATATATTTT,CASSLSHSYSGNTIYF
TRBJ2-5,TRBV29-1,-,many,TGCAGCGTTGAAGAGGCAGGGGATCTGAGAGAGACCCAGTACTTC,CSVEEAGDLRETQYF
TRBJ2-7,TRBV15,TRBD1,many,TGTGCCACCAGCAGTCCCCCCGGGACAGGGTGGGCGAGGGAGCAGTACTTC,CATSSPPGTGWAREQYF
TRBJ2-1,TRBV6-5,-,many,TGTGCCAGCAGTTACTCGGACGCCTACAATGAGCAGTTCTTC,CASSYSDAYNEQFF
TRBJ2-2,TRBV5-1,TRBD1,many,TGCGCCAGCGGAACAGGGGGCCCAGCTTACACCGGGGAGCTGTTTTTT,CASGTGGPAYTGELFF
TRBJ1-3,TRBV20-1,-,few,TGCAGTGCTAGACGGCCGGCCTCTGGAAACACCATATATTTT,CSARRPASGNTIYF
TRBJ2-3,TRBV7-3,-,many,TGTGCCAGCAGCCAGGCGGTAGCGGGCACAGATACGCAGTATTTT,CASSQAVAGTDTQYF
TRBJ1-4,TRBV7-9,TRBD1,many,TGTGCCAGCAGCGATACAGGGGAATCTAATGAAAAACTGTTTTTT,CASSDTGESNEKLFF
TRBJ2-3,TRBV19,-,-,TGTGCCAGTAGTATCTTTGCAGGGGATGGCACAGATACGCAGTATTTT,CASSIFAGDGTDTQYF
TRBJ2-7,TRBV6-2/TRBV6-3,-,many,TGTGCCAGCAGGCTAGGGTCCTACGAGCAGTACTTC,CASRLGSYEQYF
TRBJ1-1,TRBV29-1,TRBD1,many,TGCAGCGCGTCGGGACAGGAGAACACTGAAGCTTTCTTT,CSASGQENTEAFF
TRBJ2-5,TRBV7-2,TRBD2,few,TGTGCCAGCAGCTTATCATTGGGACTACCCCTGGAGACCCAGTACTTC,CASSLSLGLPLETQYF
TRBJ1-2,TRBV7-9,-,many,TGTGCCAGCAGCCCGGACAGCCCCTATGGCTACACCTTC,CASSPDSPYGYTF
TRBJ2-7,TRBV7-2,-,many,TGTGCCAGCAGCTTAGTGGGCAGCTCCTACGAGCAGTACTTC,CASSLVGSSYEQYF
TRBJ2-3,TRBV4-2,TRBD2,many,TGTGCCACCGAATGGACTAGCGGGGGGCATACGCAGTATTTT,CATEWTSGGHTQYF
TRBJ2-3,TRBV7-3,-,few,TGTGCCAGCAGCCCGGACCTTACCTCCGCCGCGGATACGCAGTATTTT,CASSPDLTSAADTQYF
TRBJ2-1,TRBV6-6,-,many,TGTGCCAGCTCCCCCCCAGGGGGGAATGAGCAGTTCTTC,CASSPPGGNEQFF
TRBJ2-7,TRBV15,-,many,TGTGCCACCAGCAGAGATAAGGTGGGACGGGACTCCTACGAGCAGTACTTC,CATSRDKVGRDSYEQYF
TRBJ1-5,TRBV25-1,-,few,TGTGCCAGCAGTGAACGGAACAATCAGCCCCAGCATTTT,CASSERNNQPQHF
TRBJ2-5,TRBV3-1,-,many,TGTGCCAGCAGCGATCAGCTAAGGGCCGAGACCCAGTACTTC,CASSDQLRAETQYF
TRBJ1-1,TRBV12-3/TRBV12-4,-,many,TGTGCCAGCAGTTTGAGGGCCCTGAACACTGAAGCTTTCTTT,CASSLRALNTEAFF
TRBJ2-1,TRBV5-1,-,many,TGCGCCAGCAGCTTGGCTCCAGAAAACAATGAGCAGTTCTTC,CASSLAPENNEQFF
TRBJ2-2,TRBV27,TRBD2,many,TGTGCCAGCGGGAAACAGCGGGGCCAAGGCACCGGGGAGCTGTTTTTT,CASGKQRGQGTGELFF
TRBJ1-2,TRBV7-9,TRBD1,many,TGTGCCAGCAGCGAGGGGACAGGGGGCCTAAGGGGCTACACCTTC,CASSEGTGGLRGYTF
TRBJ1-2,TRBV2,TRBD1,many,TGTGCCAGCAGCGAACAGGGGGATGGCTACACCTTC,CASSEQGDGYTF
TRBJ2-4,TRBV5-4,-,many,TGTGCCAGCAGCTCGGACGGAAACATTCAGTACTTC,CASSSDGNIQYF
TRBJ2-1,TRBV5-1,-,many,TGCGCCAGCAGCTTGGATAGCGGCCGTAAGCAGTTCTTC,CASSLDSGRKQFF
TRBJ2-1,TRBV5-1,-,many,TGCGCCAGCAGCTCCCACCTGGATGAGCAGTTCTTC,CASSSHLDEQFF
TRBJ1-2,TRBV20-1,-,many,TGCAGTGCTAGAAAATTGGAGGTGGGGGACTATGGCTACACCTTC,CSARKLEVGDYGYTF
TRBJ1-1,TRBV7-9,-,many,TGTGCCAGCAGCTCCCAGGGGAGTGTAGTAGCTGAAGCTTTCTTT,CASSSQGSVVAEAFF
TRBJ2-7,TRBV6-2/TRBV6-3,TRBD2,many,TGTGCCAGCAGCGGACTAGCGGGGGGATATAACGAGCAGTACTTC,CASSGLAGGYNEQYF
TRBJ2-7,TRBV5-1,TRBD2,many,TGCGCCAGCAGCCCGAGGACTAGCGGTCCATGGGCCTACGAGCAGTACTTC,CASSPRTSGPWAYEQYF
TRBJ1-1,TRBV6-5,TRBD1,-,TGTGCCAGCTGGGGACAGAGACTAGGTGTGACTGAAGCTTTCTTT,CASWGQRLGVTEAFF
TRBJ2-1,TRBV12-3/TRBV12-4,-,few,TGTGCCAGCAGTCCCATCGGGGGCGGCTCCTACAATGAGCAGTTCTTC,CASSPIGGGSYNEQFF
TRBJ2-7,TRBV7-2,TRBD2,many,TGTGCCAGCAGCTTAGAGGGCGGGGGGAACCCCTCCTACGAGCAGTACTTC,CASSLEGGGNPSYEQYF
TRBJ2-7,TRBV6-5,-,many,TGTGCCAGCGGTAACTTGGGCCTCTACTACGAGCAGTACTTC,CASGNLGLYYEQYF
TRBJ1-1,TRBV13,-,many,TGTGCCAGCAGCGACCAACGGTTCAGAAGAGCTTTCTTT,CASSDQRFRRAFF
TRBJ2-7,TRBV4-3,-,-,TGCGCCAGCAGCCAAGATCTCGGGACGACTTTTCCCTACGAGCAGTACTTC,CASSQDLGTTFPYEQYF
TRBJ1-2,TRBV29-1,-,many,TGCAGCGTTTACAGGTTACGCTATGGCTACACCTTC,CSVYRLRYGYTF
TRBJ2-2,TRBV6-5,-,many,TGTGCCAGCAGTTATGGCCCGTCTGGGGAGCTGTTTTTT,CASSYGPSGELFF